Each of the 21 T cell receptor beta chains below was sequenced from the same sample in a study of T cell responses to AZD1222 COVID-19 vaccine. Method: immunoSEQ multiplex PCR; TCRdb's copy keeps in-frame clones and lacks some. Here the sample spans roughly 170,000 clones, around 87% being singletons. The sample here was peripheral blood, taken on day 0 of AZD1222 vaccination. Receptors originate from an adult in good health.

The V gene is TRBV9, the J gene TRBJ2-7; D might be TRBD2 (5 bases). The CDR3 runs to 14 residues. CDR1 is SGDLS, CDR2 YYNGEE, per germline. The V gene lost 2 bases and the J gene lost 7 bases, with 16 bases spanning the gap. The CDR3, as DNA: TGTGCCAGCAGCGTTATGTTGGAGGCGGGTGAGCAGTACTTC. Translating it yields CASSVMLEAGEQYF.

The rearrangement uses TRBV7-5 and TRBJ2-7; the D call of TRBD1 is as the table states it, not checked on the DNA. TRBV7-5 is listed as a pseudogene. This CDR3 region has 14 residues. This CDR3 reads CVRSFGQGLYEQYF. The CDR3 DNA is TGTGTCAGAAGCTTTGGACAGGGACTCTACGAGCAGTACTTC.

This rearrangement joins TRBV6-2 or TRBV6-3 to TRBJ1-6, with D uncertain. The length of the CDR3 is 14 residues. The germline gives CDR1 MNHEY, CDR2 SVGEGT. Trimming left V 3 bases short and J 7 bases short, with 10 bases between. The CDR3 DNA reads TGTGCCAGCAGTTATCGCGGCCTCAATTCACCCCTCCACTTT. Its protein product is CASSYRGLNSPLHF.

The chain has TRBV5-6 and TRBJ1-2; D is undetermined. This CDR3 contains 12 residues. V was pared by 0 bases and J by 4 bases, with 4 bases between. Germline V gene lookup returns CDR1 SGHDT and CDR2 YYEEEE. In DNA, the CDR3 is TGTGCCAGCAGCTTGGCCATCTATGGCTACACCTTC. This translates into CASSLAIYGYTF.

The J gene is TRBJ2-3, the V gene TRBV6-5; D is perhaps TRBD2 (5 bases). The CDR3 sequence is 15 residues long. In germline, CDR1 is MNHEY, CDR2 SVGAGI. With 4 bases removed from V and 2 bases from J, the gap between germline ends came to 13 bases. The CDR3 sequence is CASSSTRSATDTQYF. The CDR3 DNA reads as TGTGCCAGCAGTTCCACTAGGTCCGCCACAGATACGCAGTATTTT.

The chain links TRBV4-2 to TRBJ1-2; no definite D call. This CDR3 contains 14 residues. The V gene's germline CDR1 is LGHNA and CDR2 YNFKEQ. Trimming removed 0 bases at V and 2 bases at J, with 7 bases between. This CDR3 reads CASSQDRRNYGYTF. CDR3 DNA sequence: TGTGCCAGCAGCCAAGATAGGAGAAACTATGGCTACACCTTC.

The chain recombines TRBV5-1 with TRBJ1-2, with 9 positions matching TRBD1. CDR1 SGHRS and CDR2 YFSETQ come from the germline V gene. Trimming at V came to 4 bases and at J to 4 bases, leaving 8 bases not matched to a gene. The length of the CDR3 is 15 residues. The CDR3 DNA follows: TGCGCCAGCAGCGATACAGGGGGCCTTGGCTATGGCTACACCTTC. It is translated as CASSDTGGLGYGYTF.

The DNA of the CDR3 is TGTGCCACCAGTCAGGGAAGCTCCTACGAGCAGTACTTC. This sequence encodes CATSQGSSYEQYF. The V gene is TRBV24-1, the J gene TRBJ2-7; D might be TRBD1 (5 bases). The V end lost 6 bases, the J end lost 0 bases, and 8 bases lay between the germline ends. CDR3 length: 13 residues. Per the germline V gene, CDR1 is KGHDR and CDR2 is SFDVKD.

This chain links TRBV7-9 with TRBJ1-2; 9 nucleotides line up with TRBD1. Trimming took 10 bases from V and 0 from J; bases not matched to a gene: 6. The CDR3 is 14 amino acids. Germline V lookup: CDR1 SEHNR, CDR2 FQNEAQ (reference sequence). The chain's CDR3 is CAINRGQTNYGYTF. Here the CDR3 DNA reads TGTGCCATTAACAGGGGGCAGACTAACTATGGCTACACCTTC.

This rearrangement joins TRBV3-1 (or the pseudogene TRBV3-2) to TRBJ2-4; no firm D call. There are 14 residues in the CDR3. Germline V CDR1 and CDR2: LGHDT, YNNKEL (reference sequence). V was cut by 0 bases and J by 1 base, with 4 bases left in between. CDR3 nucleotide sequence: TGTGCCAGCAGCCAAGACAGGGCCAAAAACATTCAGTACTTC. Translation: CASSQDRAKNIQYF.

The chain is built from TRBV7-9 and TRBJ2-5, with TRBD2 as a possible D gene (5 bases). Trimming left V 2 bases short and J 4 bases short, with 11 bases between. This CDR3 spans 14 amino acids. Germline V gene lookup returns CDR1 SEHNR and CDR2 FQNEAQ (reference sequence). The CDR3 coding sequence is TGTGCCAGCAGCTTACGAGAGGGTGGAGAGACCCAGTACTTC. Translating gives CASSLREGGETQYF.

This chain uses TRBV4-1 with TRBJ1-1; unclear D gene. This CDR3 contains 17 residues. Germline V gene sequence: CDR1 MGHRA, CDR2 YSYEKL. V was pared by 1 base and J by 2 bases, with 17 bases between. The DNA for the CDR3 is TGCGCCAGCAGCCAAGCTCGTCTGGCCCATTTCAACACTGAAGCTTTCTTT. Translation: CASSQARLAHFNTEAFF.

With regard to this clone: A read error may produce the germline difference seen at one junction end. The DNA for the CDR3 is TGTGCCAGCAGTAAGAAGAGCGGGAGTCAGAACTTC. Protein product: CASSKKSGSQNF. The rearrangement uses TRBV12-3 or TRBV12-4 and TRBJ2-7; 8 bases line up with TRBD2. There are 12 residues in the CDR3.

The chain joins TRBV9 to TRBJ2-1, with 9 positions matching TRBD2. Germline CDR1 is SGDLS and CDR2 is YYNGEE. The length of the CDR3 is 15 residues. Unmatched junction bases numbered 10, after V lost 5 bases and J lost 7 bases. Here the CDR3 reads CASSPFAGGLNEQFF. CDR3 DNA sequence: TGTGCCAGCAGTCCGTTCGCGGGAGGGCTGAATGAGCAGTTCTTC.

CDR3: CASSPDGTGTLGYTF. CDR3 sequence (DNA): TGCGCCAGCAGCCCGGACGGGACAGGGACGCTTGGCTACACCTTC. The rearrangement uses TRBV5-1 and TRBJ1-2, with 9 bases aligning to TRBD1. Germline V gene sequence: CDR1 SGHRS, CDR2 YFSETQ. The V gene end was trimmed by 4 bases and the J gene end by 7 bases; junction bases not matched to a gene: 11. This CDR3 spans 15 amino acids. Variable domain in full (rest from reference TRBV5-1 and TRBJ1-2): KAGVTQTPRYLIKTRGQQVTLSCSPISGHRSVSWYQQTPGQGLQFLFEYFSETQRNKGNFPGRFSGRQFSNSRSEMNVSTLELGDSALYLCASSPDGTGTLGYTFGSGTRLTVV.

In its sample, this clone was seen once. The rearrangement joins TRBV11-2 to TRBJ1-2; no clear D. The germline gives CDR1 SGHAT, CDR2 FQNNGV. CDR3 length: 13 residues. V dropped 5 bases and J dropped 6 bases, with 13 bases sitting between them. The CDR3 coding sequence is TGTGCCAGCAGCGCCGGAGGGAGGGATGGCTACACCTTC. Its protein is CASSAGGRDGYTF.

This rearrangement joins TRBV12-5 to TRBJ2-3, with 7 positions matching TRBD2. The CDR3 is 15 residues long. Germline CDR1 is LGHNT and CDR2 is FRNRAP. Unmatched junction bases numbered 4, after V lost 1 base and J lost 3 bases. CDR3 in DNA: TGTGCTAGTGGTTTGGGCGGGAGCGGGACAGATACGCAGTATTTT. Translated: CASGLGGSGTDTQYF. Supplemented by reference TRBV12-5 and TRBJ2-3, the full variable domain reads DARVTQTPRHKVTEMGQEVTMRCQPILGHNTVFWYRQTMMQGLELLAYFRNRAPLDDSGMPKDRFSAEMPDATLATLKIQPSEPRDSAVYFCASGLGGSGTDTQYFGPGTRLTVL.

The chain employs TRBV5-1 and TRBJ2-5; a weak D match, TRBD2 (6 bases). The ends were cut back, 4 bases at V and 4 bases at J, with 20 bases in the middle. This CDR3 contains 16 residues. Germline values: CDR1 SGHRS, CDR2 YFSETQ. CDR3 in DNA: TGCGCCAGCAGCAGTTACCCGGGCGGGGCTTTAGAGACCCAGTACTTC. Residues: CASSSYPGGALETQYF. Complete variable domain (other parts from reference TRBV5-1 and TRBJ2-5): KAGVTQTPRYLIKTRGQQVTLSCSPISGHRSVSWYQQTPGQGLQFLFEYFSETQRNKGNFPGRFSGRQFSNSRSEMNVSTLELGDSALYLCASSSYPGGALETQYFGPGTRLLVL.

This chain links TRBV9 with TRBJ2-7; TRBD2 aligns across 9 bases. The J segment lost 3 bases and the V segment lost 5 bases, leaving 9 bases of the junction unmatched. CDR1 is SGDLS and CDR2 is YYNGEE in the germline V gene. The CDR3 contains 15 residues. In DNA form, the CDR3 reads TGTGCCAGCAGTTCAGGGGCGGGAGGGCTCTACGAGCAGTACTTC. Translating gives CASSSGAGGLYEQYF.

The rearrangement uses TRBV5-1 and TRBJ1-1; no clear D. Trimming took off 8 bases at V and 4 bases at J, with 18 bases between the two ends. The V gene's germline CDR1 is SGHRS and CDR2 YFSETQ. This CDR3 is 14 amino acids long. In nucleotides, the CDR3 is TGCGCCAGTCAACCCCTTAAAGAGAGCACTGAAGCTTTCTTT. Its translation: CASQPLKESTEAFF.

The V gene is TRBV15, the J gene TRBJ2-1, with 11 bases that match TRBD2. The ends lost 0 bases at V and 6 bases at J; junction bases unmatched: 13. The germline V gene has CDR1 LNHNV and CDR2 YYDKDF (reference sequence). The CDR3 spans 19 residues. The CDR3 protein is CATSRDISVVAGGGNEQFF. The CDR3 DNA reads TGTGCCACCAGCAGAGATATTTCCGTTGTAGCGGGAGGGGGCAATGAGCAGTTCTTC.